The T cell receptor (beta chain) under discussion was sequenced for a study of identical twins. Study-level findings and limits: Findings came from cross-sectional statistics, without long-term follow-up of donors.

Unique molecular identifiers were in the cDNA, with template-switch universal primer binding. TCRdb passed the 5' RACE reads through MiXCR, listing each CDR3 protein once. The repertoire consists of fewer than 250,000 distinct CDR3 sequences, with approximately 7.3% occurring once and the leading ten covering about 5.6%. Germline CDR1 and CDR2: KGHDR and SFDVKD. V gave up 3 bases and J gave up 4 bases, with 12 bases separating them. This CDR3 has 15 residues. In this sample, this clonotype turned up many times. The target antigen is unknown. The same data also contributed to another study, on yellow fever vaccine responses in identical twins.

This chain uses TRBV24-1 with TRBJ2-1; D perhaps matches TRBD2 (5 bases). Sequences were obtained from CD8+ T cells sorted from blood. The source is a woman between 18 and 30 years old in good health. The CDR3 coding sequence is TGTGCCACCAGTGATCAGTCCCGGGATTACAATGAGCAGTTCTTC. Its protein product is CATSDQSRDYNEQFF.